This T cell receptor beta chain was sequenced for a study of STAT3 mutations in large granular lymphocyte leukemia (dated by TCRdb to about 2019). As for the study more broadly: In roughly half of the longitudinally sequenced T-LGLL patients, canonical activating STAT3 mutations were detected. Patients with T-cell large granular lymphocyte leukemia underwent serial deep sequencing of TCRbeta CDR3 and STAT3 to reconstruct clonal hierarchy and dynamics. From an initial cohort of hundreds of LGL patients, 15 to 20 representative T-LGLL cases were selected for longitudinal TCRbeta and STAT3 sequencing. More than half of T-LGLL patients received one or more immunosuppressive therapy regimens, with hematologic response in around 43% of those treated. As controls, the study also included longitudinal sequencing of two patients with natural killer LGL leukemia. Each patient was sequenced at an average of approximately 4 time points, ranging from 2 to 8 samplings. Here is what the overall study found, with its caveats: Because no samples were available when a clone first appeared, clonal expansion was inferred from samplings taken at other points. Since codominant clonotypes persisted in some patients, a small but highly pathogenic clone may have gone undetected. TCR clonotype switching after therapy was observed in 6 of 18 patients, and all newly emerging clones were found to be STAT3 wild type. At least one immunodominant TCRbeta clonotype was identified in every T-LGLL patient, and multiple immunodominant subclonotypes were identified in about half of the T-LGLL patients. Dominant TCR clone burden was found to exceed STAT3 mutant burden in several patients, suggesting that STAT3 mutation arose secondarily within a pre-expanded clone. The linking of therapy response to changes in TCR clonal burden was complicated by variable intervals between samplings and differing treatment regimens.

TCRbeta libraries were sequenced on an Illumina MiSeq, averaging about 41,000 productive templates per sample. Using multiplex PCR amplification, the immunoSEQ assay generated the TCRbeta CDR3 libraries. On the authors' methods: Following a previously defined approach, repertoire diversity was calculated, and values close to 0 point to extremely monoclonal samples. TCRdb provides this immuneACCESS table in a form limited to in-frame rearrangements. Some clones are lacking; in checked studies, under half of them reflect an unresolved V gene, and why the rest are absent is not known. The D gene and trimming were derived from the DNA, and the V and J assignments and clone size from that table. The sample profile shows 30,000 to 35,000 clones; over 60% of them were found once. 30% of the sample is taken by the ten largest. The same DNA, extracted from blood mononuclear cells, served for both the TCR sequencing and the STAT3 sequencing.

As for this clone: Its antigen specificity is not known. No base-level quality is on record; no much larger clone is a single base apart.

From the cysteine up to the phenylalanine, the CDR3 has a length of 13 residues. CDR3 DNA is the only sequence kept; it has 39 bases, read in frame from the first base. Trimming at the junction amounts to 3 bases on V and 8 bases on J, and the germline ends lie 10 bases apart. Per the germline V gene, KGHSH is the CDR1 and LQKENI is the CDR2. This TCR was recovered from a woman between 50 and 59 years old with T-cell large granular lymphocyte leukemia. Some clones in this sample may be carry-over from other donors' samples. The age is the age at diagnosis. Material: peripheral blood mononuclear cells. The receptor chain draws on TRBV18 and TRBJ1-4; no D gene is confidently identified. The CDR3 region: CASSPSGGEKLFF. The sequence in DNA is TGTGCCAGCTCACCTTCAGGAGGAGAAAAACTGTTTTTT.